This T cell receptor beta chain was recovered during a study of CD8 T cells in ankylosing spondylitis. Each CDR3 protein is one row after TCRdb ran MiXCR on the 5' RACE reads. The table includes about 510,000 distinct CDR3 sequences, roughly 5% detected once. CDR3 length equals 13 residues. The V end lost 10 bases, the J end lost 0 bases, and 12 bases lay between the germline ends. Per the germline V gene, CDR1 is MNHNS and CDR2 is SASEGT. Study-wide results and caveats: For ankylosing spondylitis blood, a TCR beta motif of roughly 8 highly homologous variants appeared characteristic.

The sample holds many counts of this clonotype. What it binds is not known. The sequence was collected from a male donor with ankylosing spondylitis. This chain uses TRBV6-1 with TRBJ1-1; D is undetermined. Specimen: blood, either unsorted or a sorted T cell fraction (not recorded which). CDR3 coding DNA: TGTGCCATCTCGGGCCCCATGAACACTGAAGCTTTCTTT. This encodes CAISGPMNTEAFF.